Listed here are 21 T cell receptor beta chains from one sample, sequenced in a study of blood T cells in healthy people across ages. The use of a sample-barcoded 5' primer and a J-beta primer mix characterized a second PCR of roughly 7 to 11 cycles. TCRdb recomputed calls from the 5' RACE reads with MiXCR, one row per CDR3 protein. The data contain 780,000 or so distinct CDR3 sequences, around 25% of them singletons. These sequences were also reported in another study, on T cells of mothers and their children.

Sequencing input: blood. These receptors originate from a boy under 18 in good health.

This clonotype has a count of ten or more. The chain recombines TRBV5-1 with TRBJ2-7; no definite D call. Per the germline V gene, CDR1 is SGHRS and CDR2 is YFSETQ. The CDR3 contains 15 residues. V was trimmed by 4 bases and J by 1 base, leaving 15 bases between them. CDR3 loop: CASSPSTLVSYEQYF. The CDR3 coding sequence is TGCGCCAGCAGCCCAAGCACCCTAGTTTCCTACGAGCAGTACTTC.

The V call is TRBV30, the J call TRBJ2-2; perhaps TRBD2 as D (7 bases). The CDR3 totals 15 residues. Germline lookup yields CDR1 GTSNPN and CDR2 SVGIG (reference sequence). V was shortened by 2 bases and J by 5 bases, with 15 bases between the two germline ends. CDR3 amino acids: CAWSRGGPSTGELFF. The CDR3 nucleotides read TGTGCCTGGAGTCGCGGGGGCCCCAGTACCGGGGAGCTGTTTTTT.

The chain is built from TRBV2 and TRBJ2-5, with 10 nucleotides matching TRBD2. The J call may be faulty, since TRBJ2-1 better matches the DNA end. The germline V gene has CDR1 SNHLY and CDR2 FYNNEI. This CDR3 comprises 18 residues. The CDR3 reads CASSEYEREGTPYNEQFF. The CDR3 DNA sequence: TGTGCCAGCAGTGAATATGAGCGGGAGGGGACCCCCTACAATGAGCAGTTCTTC.

The chain uses TRBV15 and TRBJ2-1; TRBD2 matches 9 bases. The V gene end was trimmed by 6 bases and the J gene end by 3 bases; junction bases not matched to a gene: 15. This CDR3 contains 18 residues. CDR1 is LNHNV and CDR2 is YYDKDF in the germline V gene (reference sequence). The chain's CDR3 is CATSETAGGFDFYNEQFF. The CDR3 DNA follows: TGTGCCACCAGTGAGACAGCGGGAGGATTCGATTTCTACAATGAGCAGTTCTTC.

CDR3 region: CASRQRGGTEAFF. CDR3 DNA: TGTGCCAGCAGACAACGGGGGGGGACTGAAGCTTTCTTT. The chain combines TRBV7-8 with TRBJ1-1; TRBD1 might be the D (5 bases). CDR1 and CDR2 from the germline V gene are SGHVS and FQNEAQ. V lost 6 bases to trimming and J lost 5 bases, with 13 bases between them. The CDR3 runs to 13 residues. The whole variable domain, remainder taken from reference TRBV7-8 and TRBJ1-1, is GAGVSQSPRYKVAKRGQDVALRCDPISGHVSLFWYQQALGQGPEFLTYFQNEAQLDKSGLPSDRFFAERPEGSVSTLKIQRTQQEDSAVYLCASRQRGGTEAFFGQGTRLTVV.

This clonotype has ten or more counts. This chain joins TRBV7-9 and TRBJ2-5; D unresolved. The V gene lost 6 bases and the J gene lost 2 bases, with 4 bases spanning the gap. There are 11 residues in the CDR3. CDR1 is SEHNR and CDR2 is FQNEAQ in the germline V gene (reference sequence). Here the CDR3 reads CASSLQETQYF. For the CDR3, the DNA is TGTGCCAGCAGTTTACAAGAGACCCAGTACTTC.

In this sample, this clonotype turned up a few times. The V call is TRBV20-1, the J call TRBJ2-7; the match to TRBD1 covers 11 bases. CDR1 is DFQATT and CDR2 is SNEGSKA in the germline V gene (reference sequence). With V trimmed by 3 bases and J by 2 bases, 6 bases remained unmatched. There are 15 residues in the CDR3. CDR3 DNA: TGCAGTGCTAGCGCTAGGACAGGGGGCACCTACGAGCAGTACTTC. This encodes CSASARTGGTYEQYF.

This clonotype has more than one count but fewer than ten. V usage is TRBV7-2 and J usage is TRBJ2-1, with D maybe TRBD1 (6 bases). V was cut by 2 bases and J by 1 base, with 15 bases left in between. The germline V gene has CDR1 SGHTA and CDR2 FQGNSA. The CDR3 consists of 17 residues. The CDR3 DNA follows: TGTGCCAGCAGCTTATGGCTCTGGACAGATTCCTACAATGAGCAGTTCTTC. Amino acid sequence: CASSLWLWTDSYNEQFF.

DNA of the CDR3: TGTGCCAGCAGTTACTCTGGACTTAGCTCCTACGAGCAGTACTTC. The encoded protein is CASSYSGLSSYEQYF. The rearrangement links TRBV6-5 to TRBJ2-7; D may be TRBD2 (5 bases). Germline V lookup: CDR1 MNHEY, CDR2 SVGAGI. V was clipped by 0 bases and J by 0 bases, with 9 bases between them. The CDR3 spans 15 residues.

V usage is TRBV7-9 and J usage is TRBJ2-5, with 10 bases matching TRBD1. The tail of the sequence fits TRBJ2-7 better, so the J call may be wrong. Germline values: CDR1 SEHNR, CDR2 FQNEAQ (reference sequence). The CDR3 sequence is 15 residues long. DNA of the CDR3: TGTGCCAGCAGCTTTCAGACAGGGGGCCTCTACGAGCAGTACTTC. Encoded protein: CASSFQTGGLYEQYF.

The chain uses TRBV27 and TRBJ1-4; tentatively, D is TRBD1 (6 bases). CDR3 length: 14 amino acids. From germline, CDR1 is MNHEY and CDR2 SMNVEV (reference sequence). The V gene lost 5 bases and the J gene lost 5 bases, with 12 bases spanning the gap. The CDR3 coding sequence is TGTGCCAGCAGTGTGGACAGCCTAAATGAAAAACTGTTTTTT. It encodes CASSVDSLNEKLFF.

CDR3 in DNA: TGCAGTGCTAGAGATTTACCGAGGCAGGGAACTAACTATGGCTACACCTTC. Its translation: CSARDLPRQGTNYGYTF. V usage is TRBV20-1 and J usage is TRBJ1-2; tentatively, D is TRBD1 (5 bases). This CDR3 region has 17 residues. Deletions cut 0 bases from V and 0 bases from J, with 17 bases between. The germline gives CDR1 DFQATT, CDR2 SNEGSKA (reference sequence).

The chain is built from TRBV27 and TRBJ2-7; 8 nucleotides line up with TRBD1. CDR1 is MNHEY, CDR2 SMNVEV, per germline (reference sequence). The CDR3 loop spans 13 amino acids. V lost 4 bases, J lost 6 bases, and 5 bases stayed unmatched. The CDR3 loop reads CASSYQGAGEQYF. Here the CDR3 DNA reads TGTGCCAGCAGTTACCAGGGGGCTGGCGAGCAGTACTTC.

The chain employs TRBV7-8 and TRBJ1-4; no definite D call. V lost 8 bases and J lost 7, with 17 bases in between. The CDR3 is 14 residues long. CDR1 is SGHVS and CDR2 is FQNEAQ in the germline V gene. In DNA, the CDR3 is TGTGCCAGCTCGGACGGTCGAATGGGTGAAAAACTGTTTTTT. Its protein is CASSDGRMGEKLFF.

CDR3 sequence: CASSLAPGQPYNSPLHF. The CDR3 coding sequence is TGTGCCAGCAGCTTGGCGCCGGGACAGCCGTATAATTCACCCCTCCACTTT. J is TRBJ1-6 and V is TRBV7-9, with 7 bases aligning to TRBD1. The germline CDR1 and CDR2 sequences are SEHNR and FQNEAQ (reference sequence). This CDR3 contains 17 residues. Unmatched junction bases numbered 9, after V lost 3 bases and J lost 4 bases.

In its sample, this clonotype was seen a few times. The V gene is TRBV29-1, the J gene TRBJ2-3; D tentatively fits TRBD1 or TRBD2 (6 bases each). The CDR3 loop spans 13 amino acids. Trimming shortened V by 5 bases and J by 2 bases, and 11 bases separated the two germline ends. CDR1 is SQVTM, CDR2 ANQGSEA, per germline. The CDR3 reads CSVWGAITDTQYF. For the CDR3, the DNA is TGCAGCGTTTGGGGGGCCATCACAGATACGCAGTATTTT.

V gene TRBV5-1 combines with J gene TRBJ2-7, with 8 bases identical to TRBD1. Per the germline V gene, CDR1 is SGHRS and CDR2 is YFSETQ. There are 17 residues in the CDR3. Losses at the gene ends were 3 bases for V and 5 bases for J; bases not matched to a gene: 16. The CDR3 here is CASSSFPGQGHFNEQYF. The CDR3 nucleotides read TGCGCCAGCAGCTCCTTCCCCGGACAGGGCCATTTCAACGAGCAGTACTTC.

This clonotype was observed a single time. The CDR3 spells CASGALYRDRGPYNEQFF. CDR3 DNA sequence: TGCGCCAGCGGAGCCCTCTACCGGGACAGGGGACCCTACAATGAGCAGTTCTTC. The chain carries TRBV5-1 and TRBJ2-1; 10 positions agree with TRBD1. Looked up from germline, CDR1 is SGHRS and CDR2 is YFSETQ. The CDR3 runs 18 residues. V was pared by 7 bases and J by 2 bases, with 15 bases of the junction left unmatched.

This clonotype was picked up a small number of times. The genes are TRBV29-1 and TRBJ2-1, with a weak D call TRBD1 (6 bases). Germline loops: CDR1 SQVTM, CDR2 ANQGSEA. V shed 0 bases and J shed 2 bases, with 11 bases lying between them. CDR3 length: 15 residues. DNA for the CDR3: TGCAGCGTTGAAGAACAGGGTAGCGCCTACAATGAGCAGTTCTTC. This translates into CSVEEQGSAYNEQFF.

This chain connects TRBV12-3 or TRBV12-4 to TRBJ1-5; D is unclear. The ends were cut back, 3 bases at V and 4 bases at J, with 7 bases in the middle. This CDR3 spans 13 amino acids. As DNA, the CDR3 is TGTGCCAGCAGTTTTGTGGAAAATCAGCCCCAGCATTTT. This codes for CASSFVENQPQHF.

J is TRBJ1-5 and V is TRBV6-2 or TRBV6-3, with TRBD1 matching 7 bases. The CDR3 spans 15 residues. V was pared by 4 bases and J by 3 bases, with 6 bases of the junction left unmatched. Germline loops: CDR1 MNHEY, CDR2 SVGEGT. In DNA, the CDR3 is TGTGCCAGCAGTTCACCGACAGGGCTCAATCAGCCCCAGCATTTT. Translated, it gives CASSSPTGLNQPQHF.